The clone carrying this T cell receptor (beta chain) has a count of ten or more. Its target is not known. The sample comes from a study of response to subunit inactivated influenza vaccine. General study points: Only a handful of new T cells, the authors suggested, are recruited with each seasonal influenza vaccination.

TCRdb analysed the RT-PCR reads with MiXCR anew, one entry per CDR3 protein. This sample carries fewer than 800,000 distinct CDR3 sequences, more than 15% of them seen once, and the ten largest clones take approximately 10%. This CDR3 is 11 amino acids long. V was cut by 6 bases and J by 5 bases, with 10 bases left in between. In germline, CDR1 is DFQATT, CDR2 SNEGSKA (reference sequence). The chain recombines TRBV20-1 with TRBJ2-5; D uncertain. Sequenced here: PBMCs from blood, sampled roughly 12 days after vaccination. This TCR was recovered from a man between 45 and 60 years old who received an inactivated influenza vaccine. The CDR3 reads CSAHRTETQYF. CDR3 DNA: TGCAGTGCACACCGCACGGAGACCCAGTACTTC.